One and the same sample provided the 10 T cell receptor beta chains below, sequenced in a study of T-cell memory formation after mild COVID-19. From the 5' RACE reads, TCRdb called clonotypes with MiXCR, one entry per CDR3 protein. The table has 350,000 to 500,000 distinct CDR3 sequences, less than 25% seen once. Sequencing used PBMCs or a T cell subset sorted from them (not recorded which). The origin of the receptors is an adult woman who had mild COVID-19 (a few samples of this study predate the infection). Cell type and time point are not known.

This clonotype was counted between two and nine times. This chain links TRBV6-2 or TRBV6-3 with TRBJ2-5, with 13 bases fitting TRBD2. The trim removed 5 bases at V and 5 bases at J, leaving 5 bases unmatched. Looked up from germline, CDR1 is MNHEY and CDR2 is SVGEGT. CDR3 length: 15 amino acids. This CDR3 is CASSVLAGGPETQYF. CDR3 in DNA: TGTGCCAGCAGTGTACTAGCGGGAGGGCCGGAGACCCAGTACTTC.

The table lists this clonotype with a few counts. The V gene is TRBV29-1, the J gene TRBJ1-5; maybe TRBD1 (6 bases). The V end lost 1 base, the J end lost 7 bases, and 11 bases lay between the germline ends. The CDR3 is 13 residues long. The germline V gene encodes CDR1 SQVTM and CDR2 ANQGSEA. The CDR3 nucleotides read TGCAGCGTTGAAGTAGGAGGGGGGCAGCCCCAGCATTTT. Its translation: CSVEVGGGQPQHF.

This clonotype was counted a few times. The chain couples TRBV9 to TRBJ2-1, with TRBD1 matching over 10 bases. Trimming cost V 5 bases and J 3 bases; bases outside gene matches: 2. The CDR3 contains 14 residues. Per the germline V gene, CDR1 is SGDLS and CDR2 is YYNGEE. The CDR3 bases are TGTGCCAGCAGGGGGACAGGGGACTACAATGAGCAGTTCTTC. Translating gives CASRGTGDYNEQFF. The variable domain in full, completed from reference TRBV9 and TRBJ2-1, reads DSGVTQTPKHLITATGQRVTLRCSPRSGDLSVYWYQQSLDQGLQFLIQYYNGEERAKGNILERFSAQQFPDLHSELNLSSLELGDSALYFCASRGTGDYNEQFFGPGTRLTVL.

The rearrangement links TRBV5-5 to TRBJ2-2, with a possible D match to TRBD2 (6 bases). In germline, CDR1 is SGHKS, CDR2 YYEKEE (reference sequence). Trimming stripped 8 bases from V and 0 bases from J, with 17 bases between. CDR3 length: 16 amino acids. The CDR3 loop is CASTGGPEANTGELFF. Written as DNA, the CDR3 is TGTGCCAGTACCGGGGGTCCAGAAGCGAACACCGGGGAGCTGTTTTTT. Drawing the rest from reference TRBV5-5 and TRBJ2-2, the complete variable domain is DAGVTQSPTHLIKTRGQQVTLRCSPISGHKSVSWYQQVLGQGPQFIFQYYEKEERGRGNFPDRFSARQFPNYSSELNVNALLLGDSALYLCASTGGPEANTGELFFGEGSRLTVL.

The sample holds a few counts of this clonotype. The chain carries TRBV2 and TRBJ2-7, with 13 bases aligning to TRBD2. The CDR3 spans 14 residues. Per the germline V gene, CDR1 is SNHLY and CDR2 is FYNNEI. With V trimmed by 5 bases and J by 5 bases, 3 bases remained unmatched. CDR3 region: CASSRTSGRNEQYF. The CDR3, as DNA: TGTGCCAGCAGTCGGACTAGCGGGAGAAACGAGCAGTACTTC.

This clonotype appeared a few times. This chain uses TRBV15 with TRBJ1-2, with 7 bases fitting TRBD1. Germline lookup yields CDR1 LNHNV and CDR2 YYDKDF (reference sequence). The CDR3 runs to 16 residues. With V trimmed by 0 bases and J by 5 bases, 9 bases remained unmatched. The CDR3 region has the DNA TGTGCCACCAGCAGAGATTACGGCAGGGGGGATTATGGCTACACCTTC. Residues: CATSRDYGRGDYGYTF. Full variable domain (outside the CDR3, taken from reference TRBV15 and TRBJ1-2): DAMVIQNPRYQVTQFGKPVTLSCSQTLNHNVMYWYQQKSSQAPKLLFHYYDKDFNNEADTPDNFQSRRPNTSFCFLDIRSPGLGDTAMYLCATSRDYGRGDYGYTFGSGTRLTVV.

This clonotype turned up a few times. V gene TRBV30 combines with J gene TRBJ2-3; D is ambiguous. V lost 2 bases to trimming and J lost 4 bases, with 10 bases between them. Germline CDR1 is GTSNPN and CDR2 is SVGIG (reference sequence). The length of the CDR3 is 13 residues. The CDR3 protein is CAWSPFQPDTQYF. The DNA for the CDR3 is TGTGCCTGGAGTCCCTTTCAGCCAGATACGCAGTATTTT.

This chain connects TRBV5-1 to TRBJ2-2; D gene unclear. Trimming left V 4 bases short and J 5 bases short, with 12 bases between. The CDR3 is made up of 14 amino acids. CDR1 is SGHRS and CDR2 is YFSETQ in the germline V gene. As DNA, the CDR3 is TGCGCCAGCAGCGCCAGTTGGATAACCGGGGAGCTGTTTTTT. Its protein product is CASSASWITGELFF.

In its sample, this clonotype was seen a few times. A much larger clone lies one base from this, so it may be a read error. The chain carries TRBV3-1 and TRBJ2-7; D gene uncertain. Trimming took off 2 bases at V and 5 bases at J, with 4 bases between the two ends. CDR3 length: 11 amino acids. The germline V gene encodes CDR1 LGHDT and CDR2 YNNKEL (reference sequence). DNA for the CDR3: TGTGCCAGCAGCCAATCCCACGAGCAGTACTTC. Encoded protein: CASSQSHEQYF.

The chain is built from TRBV5-8 and TRBJ2-3; D is ambiguous. Germline assignment: CDR1 SGHTS and CDR2 YDEGEE. V was shortened by 5 bases and J by 2 bases, with 18 bases between the two germline ends. This CDR3 comprises 16 residues. The CDR3 protein is CASRELQVTVTDTQYF. In nucleotides, the CDR3 is TGTGCCAGCAGGGAACTGCAGGTCACAGTCACAGATACGCAGTATTTT.